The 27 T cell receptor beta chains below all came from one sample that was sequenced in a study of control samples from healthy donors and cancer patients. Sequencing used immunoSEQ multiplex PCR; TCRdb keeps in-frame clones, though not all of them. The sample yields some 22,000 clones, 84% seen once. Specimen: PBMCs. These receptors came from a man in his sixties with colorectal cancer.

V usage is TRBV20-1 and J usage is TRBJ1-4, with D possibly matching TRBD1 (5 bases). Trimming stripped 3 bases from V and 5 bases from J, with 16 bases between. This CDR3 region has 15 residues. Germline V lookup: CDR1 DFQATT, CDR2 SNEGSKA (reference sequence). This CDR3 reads CSASSRVEGNEKLFF. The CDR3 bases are TGCAGTGCTAGTTCCAGGGTGGAGGGGAATGAAAAACTGTTTTTT.

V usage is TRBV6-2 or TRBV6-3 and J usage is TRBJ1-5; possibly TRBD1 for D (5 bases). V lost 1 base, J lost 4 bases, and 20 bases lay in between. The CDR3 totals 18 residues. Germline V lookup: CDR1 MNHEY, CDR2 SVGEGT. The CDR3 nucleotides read TGTGCCAGCAGTTACTTGAGGGCCCCAGGGATGATGAATCAGCCCCAGCATTTT. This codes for CASSYLRAPGMMNQPQHF.

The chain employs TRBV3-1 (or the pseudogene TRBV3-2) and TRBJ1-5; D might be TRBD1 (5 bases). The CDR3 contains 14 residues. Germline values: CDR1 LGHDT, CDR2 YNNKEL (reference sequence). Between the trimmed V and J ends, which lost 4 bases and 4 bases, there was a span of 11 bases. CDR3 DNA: TGTGCCAGCAGCCCAACGGGACGGAATCAGCCCCAGCATTTT. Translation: CASSPTGRNQPQHF.

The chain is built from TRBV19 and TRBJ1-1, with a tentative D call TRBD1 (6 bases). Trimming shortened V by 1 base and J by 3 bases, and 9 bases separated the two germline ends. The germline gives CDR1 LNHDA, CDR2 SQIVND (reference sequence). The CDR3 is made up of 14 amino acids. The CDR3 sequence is CASSIVQGDTEAFF. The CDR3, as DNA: TGTGCCAGTAGTATAGTACAGGGAGACACTGAAGCTTTCTTT.

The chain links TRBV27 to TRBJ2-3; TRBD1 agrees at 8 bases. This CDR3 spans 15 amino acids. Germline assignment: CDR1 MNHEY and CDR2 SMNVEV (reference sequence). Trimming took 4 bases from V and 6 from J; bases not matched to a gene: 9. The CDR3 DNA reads TGTGCCAGCAGTTCGGACAGGGATGGGTTGGATACGCAGTATTTT. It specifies CASSSDRDGLDTQYF.

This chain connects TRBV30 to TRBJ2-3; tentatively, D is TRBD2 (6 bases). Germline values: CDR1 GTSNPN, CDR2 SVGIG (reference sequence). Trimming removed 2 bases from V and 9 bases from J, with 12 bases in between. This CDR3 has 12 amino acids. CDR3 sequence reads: CAWSFGGPTQYF. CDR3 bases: TGTGCCTGGAGTTTCGGGGGACCCACGCAGTATTTT.

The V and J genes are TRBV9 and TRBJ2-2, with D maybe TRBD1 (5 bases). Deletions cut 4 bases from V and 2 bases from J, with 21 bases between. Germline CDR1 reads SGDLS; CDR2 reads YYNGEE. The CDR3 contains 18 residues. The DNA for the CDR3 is TGTGCCAGCAGCTCAAGGGCCTCGCCAAGGGGAAACACCGGGGAGCTGTTTTTT. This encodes CASSSRASPRGNTGELFF.

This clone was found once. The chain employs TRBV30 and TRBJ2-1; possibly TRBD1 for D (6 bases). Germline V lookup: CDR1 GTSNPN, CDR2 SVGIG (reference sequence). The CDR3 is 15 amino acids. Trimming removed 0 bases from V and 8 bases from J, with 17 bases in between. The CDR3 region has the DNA TGTGCCTGGAGTGTACTCGCCAGGGGAAGGGATGAGCAGTTCTTC. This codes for CAWSVLARGRDEQFF.

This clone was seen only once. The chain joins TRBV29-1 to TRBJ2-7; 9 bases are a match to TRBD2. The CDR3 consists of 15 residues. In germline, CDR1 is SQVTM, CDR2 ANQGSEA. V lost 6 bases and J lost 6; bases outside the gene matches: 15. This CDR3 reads CSVGGTSYGRGEQYV. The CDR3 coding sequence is TGCAGCGTAGGGGGGACTAGCTACGGAAGGGGCGAGCAGTACGTC.

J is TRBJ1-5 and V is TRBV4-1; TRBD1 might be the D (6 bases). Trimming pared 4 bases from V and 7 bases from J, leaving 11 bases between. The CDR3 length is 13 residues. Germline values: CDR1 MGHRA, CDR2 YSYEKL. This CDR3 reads CASSPEGGQPQHF. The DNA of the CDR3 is TGCGCCAGCAGCCCGGAAGGGGGACAGCCCCAGCATTTT.

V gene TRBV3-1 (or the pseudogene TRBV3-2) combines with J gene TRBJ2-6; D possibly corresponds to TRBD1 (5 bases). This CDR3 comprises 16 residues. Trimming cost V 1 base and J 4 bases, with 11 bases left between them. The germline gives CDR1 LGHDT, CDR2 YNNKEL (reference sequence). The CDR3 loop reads CASSQGQFRGANVLTF. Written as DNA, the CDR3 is TGTGCCAGCAGCCAAGGACAGTTCCGGGGGGCCAACGTCCTGACTTTC.

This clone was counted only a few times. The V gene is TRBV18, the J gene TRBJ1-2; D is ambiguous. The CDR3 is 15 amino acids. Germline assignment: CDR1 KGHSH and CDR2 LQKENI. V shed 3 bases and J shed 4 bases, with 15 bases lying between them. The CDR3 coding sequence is TGTGCCAGCTCACCGCCGGACGGAGAGCTCTATGGCTACACCTTC. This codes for CASSPPDGELYGYTF.

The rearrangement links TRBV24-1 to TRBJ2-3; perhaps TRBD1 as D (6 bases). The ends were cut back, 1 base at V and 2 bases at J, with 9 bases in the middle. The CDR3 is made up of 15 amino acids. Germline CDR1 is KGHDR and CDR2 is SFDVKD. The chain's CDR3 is CATSDFRDNTDTQYF. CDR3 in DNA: TGTGCCACCAGTGATTTCAGGGACAACACAGATACGCAGTATTTT.

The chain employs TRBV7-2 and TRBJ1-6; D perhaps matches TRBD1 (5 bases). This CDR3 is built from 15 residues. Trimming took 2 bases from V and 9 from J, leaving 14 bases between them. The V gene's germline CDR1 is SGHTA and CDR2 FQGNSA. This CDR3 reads CASSLSQGIGSPLHF. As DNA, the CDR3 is TGTGCCAGCAGCTTATCTCAGGGTATAGGTTCACCCCTCCACTTT.

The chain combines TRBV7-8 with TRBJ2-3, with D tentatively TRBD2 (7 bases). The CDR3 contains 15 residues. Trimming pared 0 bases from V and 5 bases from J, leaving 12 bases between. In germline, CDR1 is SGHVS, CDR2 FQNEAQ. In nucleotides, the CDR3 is TGTGCCAGCAGCTTAGCGGGGGGGCCGATAGATACGCAGTATTTT. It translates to CASSLAGGPIDTQYF.

The chain's CDR3 is CASSPSIPGANVLTF. The CDR3 coding sequence is TGTGCCAGCAGCCCGAGTATACCTGGGGCCAACGTCCTGACTTTC. The V gene is TRBV6-2 or TRBV6-3, the J gene TRBJ2-6; D is uncertain. CDR3 length: 15 amino acids. V lost 6 bases to trimming and J lost 2 bases, with 11 bases between them. CDR1 and CDR2 (germline): MNHEY, SVGEGT.

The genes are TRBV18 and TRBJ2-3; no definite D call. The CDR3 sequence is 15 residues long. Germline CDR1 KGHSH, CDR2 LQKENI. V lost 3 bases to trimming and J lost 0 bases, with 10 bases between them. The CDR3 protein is CASSPRLDSTDTQYF. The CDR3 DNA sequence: TGTGCCAGCTCACCTCGACTGGATAGCACAGATACGCAGTATTTT. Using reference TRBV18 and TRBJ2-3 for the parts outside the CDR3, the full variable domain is NAGVMQNPRHLVRRRGQEARLRCSPMKGHSHVYWYRQLPEEGLKFMVYLQKENIIDESGMPKERFSAEFPKEGPSILRIQQVVRGDSAAYFCASSPRLDSTDTQYFGPGTRLTVL.

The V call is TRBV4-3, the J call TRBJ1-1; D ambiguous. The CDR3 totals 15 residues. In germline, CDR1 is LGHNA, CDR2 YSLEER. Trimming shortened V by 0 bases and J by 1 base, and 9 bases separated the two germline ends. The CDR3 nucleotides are TGCGCCAGCAGCCAAGATGAGACGGCGAACACTGAAGCTTTCTTT. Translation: CASSQDETANTEAFF.

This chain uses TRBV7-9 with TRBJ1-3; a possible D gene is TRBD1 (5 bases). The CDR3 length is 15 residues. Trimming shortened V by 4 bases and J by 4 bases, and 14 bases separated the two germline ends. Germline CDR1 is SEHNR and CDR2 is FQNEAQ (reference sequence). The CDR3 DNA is TGTGCCAGCAGCTCCCCAGGGAACTTAGGAAACACCATATATTTT. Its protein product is CASSSPGNLGNTIYF.

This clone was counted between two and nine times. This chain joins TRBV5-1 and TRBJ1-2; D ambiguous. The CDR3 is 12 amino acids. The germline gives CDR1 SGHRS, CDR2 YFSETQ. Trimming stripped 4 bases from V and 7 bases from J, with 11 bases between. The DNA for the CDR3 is TGCGCCAGCAGCCGCGGGGAAGGTGGCTACACCTTC. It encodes CASSRGEGGYTF.

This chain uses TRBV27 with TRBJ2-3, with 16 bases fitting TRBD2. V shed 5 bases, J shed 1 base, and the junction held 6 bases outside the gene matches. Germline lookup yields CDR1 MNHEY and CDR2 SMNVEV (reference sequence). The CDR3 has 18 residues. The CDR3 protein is CASSKGLAGGPGTDTQYF. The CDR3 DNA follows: TGTGCCAGCAGTAAGGGACTAGCGGGGGGGCCAGGCACAGATACGCAGTATTTT.

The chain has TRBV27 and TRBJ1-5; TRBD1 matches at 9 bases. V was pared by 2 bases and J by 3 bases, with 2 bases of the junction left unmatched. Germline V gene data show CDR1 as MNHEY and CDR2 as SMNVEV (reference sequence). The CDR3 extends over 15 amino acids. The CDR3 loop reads CASSLGQGINQPQHF. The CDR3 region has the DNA TGTGCCAGCAGTTTAGGACAGGGGATCAATCAGCCCCAGCATTTT.

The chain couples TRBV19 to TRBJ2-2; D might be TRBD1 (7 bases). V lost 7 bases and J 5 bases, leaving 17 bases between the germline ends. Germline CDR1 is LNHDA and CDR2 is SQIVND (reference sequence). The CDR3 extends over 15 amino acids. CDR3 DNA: TGTGCCAGTAAGTGGAGGGACAGTTATACCGGGGAGCTGTTTTTT. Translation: CASKWRDSYTGELFF.

The CDR3 bases are TGTGCCAGCAGCAACCGCAGGGGTCCCACTGAAGCTTTCTTT. Protein sequence: CASSNRRGPTEAFF. The chain employs TRBV21-1 and TRBJ1-1; the DNA was not compared with TRBD1, the D call given in the table. TRBV21-1 is tagged as a pseudogene. The CDR3 is 14 amino acids.

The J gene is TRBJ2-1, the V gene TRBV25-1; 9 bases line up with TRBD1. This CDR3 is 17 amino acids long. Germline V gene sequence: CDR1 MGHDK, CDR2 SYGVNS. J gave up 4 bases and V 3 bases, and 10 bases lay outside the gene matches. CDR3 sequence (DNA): TGTGCCAGCAGTGATCAAACCCGGGACAGGGTTTACAATGAGCAGTTCTTC. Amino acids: CASSDQTRDRVYNEQFF.

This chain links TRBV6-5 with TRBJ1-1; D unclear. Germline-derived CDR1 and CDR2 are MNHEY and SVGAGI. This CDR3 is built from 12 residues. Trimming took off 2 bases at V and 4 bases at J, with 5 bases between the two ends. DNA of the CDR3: TGTGCCAGCAGTTACGGGTCCACTGAAGCTTTCTTT. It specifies CASSYGSTEAFF.

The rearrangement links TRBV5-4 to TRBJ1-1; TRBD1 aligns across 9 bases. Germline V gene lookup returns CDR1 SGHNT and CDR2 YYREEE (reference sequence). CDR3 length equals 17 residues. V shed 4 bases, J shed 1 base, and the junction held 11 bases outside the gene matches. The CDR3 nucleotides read TGTGCCAGCAGCCCCGCCTCGGACAGGGGACAGAACACTGAAGCTTTCTTT. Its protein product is CASSPASDRGQNTEAFF.